This T cell receptor beta chain was captured by sequencing in a study of shared T cell receptors in the human thymus (dated by TCRdb to about 2021). Study-wide context: The study examined how self-reactive, shared T-cell receptor alpha chains are generated in the human thymus.

To note about this clone: The antigen it binds to is not known. Base qualities are not at hand, and no much larger clone is one base apart.

The library was prepared using the immunoSEQ multiplex PCR assay. TCRdb stores this immuneACCESS table with in-frame sequences only. Part of the clones is absent; in the studies checked, under half of the shortfall reflects unresolved V genes, and no reason is known for the rest. The sample contains some 640,000 clones, about 90% of them found a single time. Together, the top ten hold 0.0094% of the sample. The cysteine opens and the phenylalanine closes a CDR3 of 18 amino acids. The CDR3 DNA has 54 bases and is translated from base 1. Sequences LGHNA (CDR1) and YSLEER (CDR2) are obtained from the germline V gene. V is pared back by 0 bases and J by 6 bases, with 21 bases lying between the germline termini. This sample was also put to use in a study of human thymus T cells. As the second paper documents: Donors were immunologically healthy infants undergoing open corrective cardiac surgery for congenital heart defects in Finland. The thymus tissue came from surgical resects taken out during corrective cardiac surgery. Usage of V and J gene segments appeared to be biased in both the thymic and the peripheral blood repertoires. The related research found that thymic TCR repertoires overlapped highly between unrelated individuals. The study described the TCR alpha and beta repertoires in roughly 8 infant thymus samples and four matching peripheral blood samples. The cohort included about 6 male and a couple of female infants, with donor ages spanning 7 to 244 days. Thymocytes were released mechanically from tissue and stored at -70 °C as pellets of roughly 9.5-31 million cells. Genomic DNA was extracted from frozen cell pellets with a QIAsymphony instrument. The immunoSEQ multiplex PCR assay was used to amplify the TCRB and TCRAD loci from a standardized amount of quality-controlled genomic DNA. The amplicons spanned the V(D)J region and were long enough to cover the CDR3 and allow V and J genes to be identified. The amplicons were sequenced on an Illumina platform via the commercial immunoSEQ service. Corrections for primer bias and sequencing errors followed previously described methods, while TCRAD and TCRB definitions were based on the IMGT database. Repertoires were analysed with immunoSEQ Analyzer 3.0 and VDJTools, covering basic statistics, V/J segment usage, diversity estimates, rarefaction and pairwise overlap. Diversity was estimated with Chao1, ChaoE, Efron-Thisted, Shannon and inverse Simpson indices, and also on datasets down-sampled to the smallest sample. Repertoire overlap used strict matching of CDR3 nucleotide sequence, V gene and J gene, with Jaccard-based multidimensional scaling clustering. On average, thymus samples yielded about 730,000 unique TCRB clonotypes, whereas blood samples yielded some 80,000.

The clonotype originates from a boy less than two years old with a congenital heart defect. Donor details come from another sample of the same person, matched by shared clones. Source material: thymocytes. The chain is encoded by TRBV4-3 joined to TRBJ2-1; the D gene is perhaps TRBD2, on 6 matching bases. CDR3 reads: CASSQEAKRALLGNEQFF. The nucleotide sequence is given as TGCGCCAGCAGCCAAGAGGCGAAGCGGGCCCTTTTAGGCAATGAGCAGTTCTTC.